These 26 T cell receptor beta chains were all obtained from the same sample, sequenced in a study of CD8 T cells in Susac syndrome (dated by TCRdb to between 2018 and 2021). The method was the immunoSEQ multiplex PCR assay. RNA was extracted with the RNeasy kit and about 0.5 to 1 ug was reverse transcribed using random hexamers. The public sequencing data were trimmed at Q25 with fastp and processed into clonotypes with MiXCR by TCRdb, which kept only in-frame beta chains. Entries that share a CDR3 protein sequence are merged under the most common genes and DNA. For this sample the table gives around 100,000 distinct CDR3 sequences, of which about 95% were detected only once. The ten largest clones add up to 0.3% of the sample. Sequencing was performed on CD8+ T cells from PBMCs. Every receptor here comes from a human donor with Susac syndrome.

V and J are TRBV29-1 and TRBJ2-5, with a tentative D call TRBD2 (6 bases). Germline loops: CDR1 SQVTM, CDR2 ANQGSEA. Trimming left V 5 bases short and J 5 bases short, with 15 bases between. This CDR3 region has 13 residues. The CDR3, as DNA: TGCAGCGTTTCCGGGACTGGGACGGAGACCCAGTACTTC. It translates to CSVSGTGTETQYF.

The chain employs TRBV14 and TRBJ2-2; D might be TRBD2 (6 bases). V was cut by 6 bases and J by 5 bases, with 16 bases left in between. The length of the CDR3 is 15 residues. Germline V gene data show CDR1 as SGHDN and CDR2 as FVKESK. This chain's CDR3 is CASSPFGRETGELFF. CDR3 bases: TGTGCCAGCAGTCCGTTCGGGAGAGAGACCGGGGAGCTGTTTTTT.

The rearrangement joins TRBV6-5 to TRBJ2-1; TRBD2 matches 14 bases. The germline V gene encodes CDR1 MNHEY and CDR2 SVGAGI. The CDR3 sequence is 14 residues long. V trimming: 8 bases; J trimming: 13 bases; junction bases outside the gene matches: 10. The CDR3: CASRGTSGSIGQFF. Here the CDR3 DNA reads TGTGCCAGCCGAGGGACTAGCGGGAGCATCGGCCAGTTCTTC.

This rearrangement joins TRBV19 to TRBJ1-2; D uncertain. V was pared by 6 bases and J by 4 bases, with 12 bases between. CDR3 length: 13 residues. CDR1 is LNHDA, CDR2 SQIVND, per germline (reference sequence). The CDR3, as DNA: TGTGCCAGTAGCCGGGGAAACGTCTATGGCTACACCTTC. This gives the protein CASSRGNVYGYTF.

The chain has TRBV11-2 and TRBJ2-1, with D hard to call. The CDR3 length is 13 residues. V lost 5 bases, J lost 7 bases, and 12 bases lay in between. Germline V gene lookup returns CDR1 SGHAT and CDR2 FQNNGV. The CDR3 coding sequence is TGTGCCAGCAGCGCAAGGAATTTGAATGAGCAGTTCTTC. Amino acids: CASSARNLNEQFF.

The chain recombines TRBV14 with TRBJ2-7, with 8 nucleotides matching TRBD2. With 0 bases clipped from V and 5 bases from J, the junction kept 6 bases outside the gene matches. Per germline, CDR1 SGHDN and CDR2 FVKESK. The CDR3 loop spans 15 amino acids. The CDR3 coding sequence is TGTGCCAGCAGCCAAGATTACGGGAGGGCCCACGAGCAGTACTTC. Protein product: CASSQDYGRAHEQYF.

This rearrangement joins TRBV4-1 to TRBJ1-1, with D possibly being TRBD1 (5 bases). Per germline, CDR1 MGHRA and CDR2 YSYEKL. Trimming stripped 1 base from V and 9 bases from J, with 15 bases between. The CDR3 has 14 residues. The CDR3 DNA reads as TGCGCCAGCAGCCAAGCACTCCGGGACCCGAAAGCTTTCTTT. Residues: CASSQALRDPKAFF.

The V and J genes are TRBV19 and TRBJ2-1; perhaps TRBD1 as D (6 bases). Germline CDR1 LNHDA, CDR2 SQIVND (reference sequence). The V end lost 5 bases, the J end lost 8 bases, and 16 bases lay between the germline ends. The CDR3 covers 14 residues. In DNA, the CDR3 is TGTGCCAGTAGTTCACAGGGATCCGACCATGAGCAGTTCTTC. Translating gives CASSSQGSDHEQFF. The whole variable domain, remainder taken from reference TRBV19 and TRBJ2-1, is DGGITQSPKYLFRKEGQNVTLSCEQNLNHDAMYWYRQDPGQGLRLIYYSQIVNDFQKGDIAEGYSVSREKKESFPLTVTSAQKNPTAFYLCASSSQGSDHEQFFGPGTRLTVL.

The chain combines TRBV7-9 with TRBJ2-5; D gene unclear. This CDR3 comprises 8 residues. The germline CDR1 and CDR2 sequences are SEHNR and FQNEAQ (reference sequence). CDR3 nucleotide sequence: TGTCAGTGGGAGACCCAGTACTTC. Translating gives CQWETQYF.

The rearrangement joins TRBV6-4 to TRBJ2-3, with D tentatively TRBD2 (6 bases). V lost 2 bases and J lost 2, with 11 bases in between. Germline V gives CDR1 MRHNA, CDR2 SNTAGT. There are 15 residues in the CDR3. DNA for the CDR3: TGTGCCAGCAGTGACGGGGGACTGGACACAGATACGCAGTATTTT. It specifies CASSDGGLDTDTQYF.

V gene TRBV5-1 combines with J gene TRBJ2-5; D is unclear. Trimming removed 0 bases from V and 4 bases from J, with 13 bases in between. CDR3 length: 15 residues. Per the germline V gene, CDR1 is SGHRS and CDR2 is YFSETQ. CDR3 nucleotides: TGCGCCAGCAGCTTGGTGGGCGAAGTCCTAGAGACCCAGTACTTC. Translated, it gives CASSLVGEVLETQYF.

The gene calls are TRBV9 and TRBJ2-7; TRBD2 aligns across 14 bases. Trimming at V came to 3 bases and at J to 5 bases, leaving 1 base not matched to a gene. The CDR3 length is 14 residues. CDR1 SGDLS and CDR2 YYNGEE come from the germline V gene. In DNA, the CDR3 is TGTGCCAGCAGCGAGGGACTAGCGGGAGACGAGCAGTACTTC. Protein: CASSEGLAGDEQYF.

This chain connects TRBV29-1 to TRBJ1-5; D not resolved. This CDR3 has 11 residues. Trimming cost V 4 bases and J 7 bases, with 8 bases left between them. Germline V gives CDR1 SQVTM, CDR2 ANQGSEA. CDR3 region: CSVGEDQPQHF. CDR3 bases: TGCAGCGTTGGGGAGGACCAGCCCCAGCATTTT.

The CDR3 sequence is CASRAKGATNEKLFF. Here the CDR3 DNA reads TGTGCCAGCAGAGCGAAGGGGGCAACTAATGAAAAACTGTTTTTT. The rearrangement uses TRBV13 and TRBJ1-4, with D tentatively TRBD1 (6 bases). The CDR3 extends over 15 amino acids. Germline V gives CDR1 PRHDT, CDR2 FYEKMQ (reference sequence). The V end lost 6 bases, the J end lost 0 bases, and 11 bases lay between the germline ends. Complete variable domain (other parts from reference TRBV13 and TRBJ1-4): AAGVIQSPRHLIKEKRETATLKCYPIPRHDTVYWYQQGPGQDPQFLISFYEKMQSDKGSIPDRFSAQQFSDYHSELNMSSLELGDSALYFCASRAKGATNEKLFFGSGTQLSVL.

The chain uses TRBV19 and TRBJ1-1; perhaps TRBD1 as D (5 bases). From germline, CDR1 is LNHDA and CDR2 SQIVND (reference sequence). The V end lost 5 bases, the J end lost 5 bases, and 12 bases lay between the germline ends. The CDR3 runs 13 residues. The CDR3 sequence: CASSSSGGTEAFF. The DNA of the CDR3 is TGTGCCAGTAGTTCTTCCGGGGGGACTGAAGCTTTCTTT.

The chain links TRBV12-3 or TRBV12-4 to TRBJ2-2; possible D gene TRBD2, 5 bases. The CDR3 is made up of 11 amino acids. V was pared by 8 bases and J by 4 bases, with 5 bases between. CDR3 residues: CASGGTGELFF. CDR3 in DNA: TGTGCCAGCGGAGGCACCGGGGAGCTGTTTTTT.

This clonotype showed up just once. The gene calls are TRBV13 and TRBJ2-2, with D unresolved. V was cut by 1 base and J by 7 bases, with 10 bases left in between. CDR1 and CDR2 (germline): PRHDT, FYEKMQ (reference sequence). The length of the CDR3 is 14 residues. The DNA for the CDR3 is TGTGCCAGCAGCTTAGTTGTCGGTGTCGGGGAGCTGTTTTTT. It translates to CASSLVVGVGELFF.

The J gene is TRBJ2-2, the V gene TRBV6-4; a weak D match, TRBD2 (5 bases). The CDR3 covers 13 residues. CDR1 is MRHNA, CDR2 SNTAGT, per germline. V lost 3 bases, J lost 4 bases, and 6 bases lay in between. The CDR3 reads CASSETSTGELFF. The CDR3 DNA reads as TGTGCCAGCAGTGAAACTAGCACCGGGGAGCTGTTTTTT.

The V call is TRBV5-1, the J call TRBJ2-6; D gene unclear. From germline, CDR1 is SGHRS and CDR2 YFSETQ. Deletions cut 4 bases from V and 0 bases from J, with 8 bases between. CDR3 length: 15 amino acids. The CDR3 sequence: CASSRTTSGANVLTF. CDR3 nucleotide sequence: TGCGCCAGCAGCCGGACCACCTCTGGGGCCAACGTCCTGACTTTC.

This chain connects TRBV29-1 to TRBJ1-1; D is perhaps TRBD1 (5 bases). V was cut by 4 bases and J by 1 base, with 10 bases left in between. Germline CDR1 SQVTM, CDR2 ANQGSEA. This CDR3 comprises 13 residues. The CDR3 nucleotides read TGCAGCGTTGGGGGACCGAAGAACACTGAAGCTTTCTTT. Its translation is CSVGGPKNTEAFF.

The rearrangement uses TRBV5-1 and TRBJ1-1, with TRBD1 as a possible D gene (5 bases). The V and J ends lost 1 base and 5 bases respectively, with 12 bases between them. Germline V gene data show CDR1 as SGHRS and CDR2 as YFSETQ. The CDR3 is 14 residues long. CDR3: CASSLWSGGTEAFF. In DNA form, the CDR3 reads TGCGCCAGCAGCTTGTGGAGTGGGGGAACTGAAGCTTTCTTT.

The chain combines TRBV29-1 with TRBJ2-5, with TRBD2 matching over 12 bases. J lost 4 bases, V lost 3 bases, and 12 bases had no gene match. The CDR3 sequence is 17 residues long. CDR1 and CDR2 from the germline V gene are SQVTM and ANQGSEA. The CDR3 reads CSVESTSGRMDGETQYF. The CDR3 bases are TGCAGCGTTGAGTCTACTAGCGGGAGGATGGACGGAGAGACCCAGTACTTC.

The chain couples TRBV6-2 or TRBV6-3 to TRBJ2-7, with D tentatively TRBD1 (6 bases). The V and J ends lost 10 bases and 0 bases respectively, with 13 bases between them. Germline assignment: CDR1 MNHEY and CDR2 SVGEGT. The CDR3 has 13 amino acids. The CDR3 DNA follows: TGTGCCACCTCCGGGACATACTCCTACGAGCAGTACTTC. Translated, it gives CATSGTYSYEQYF.

This clonotype was seen a handful of times. V and J are TRBV7-9 and TRBJ1-1; D is uncertain. The CDR3 is 13 residues long. The germline CDR1 and CDR2 sequences are SEHNR and FQNEAQ (reference sequence). The ends were cut back, 5 bases at V and 5 bases at J, with 12 bases in the middle. The CDR3, as DNA: TGTGCCAGCAGCCCCGGAGGCGGGACTGAAGCTTTCTTT. Residues: CASSPGGGTEAFF.

The chain recombines TRBV29-1 with TRBJ2-5; tentatively, D is TRBD2 (5 bases). Trimming took off 4 bases at V and 3 bases at J, with 15 bases between the two ends. The CDR3 totals 14 residues. CDR1 and CDR2 (germline): SQVTM, ANQGSEA. This CDR3 reads CSVVSGLLKETQYF. Here the CDR3 DNA reads TGCAGCGTTGTCTCGGGATTGCTAAAAGAGACCCAGTACTTC.

The rearrangement joins TRBV5-1 to TRBJ1-3; TRBD1 aligns across 7 bases. The length of the CDR3 is 16 residues. Trimming cost V 4 bases and J 1 base; bases outside gene matches: 8. Looked up from germline, CDR1 is SGHRS and CDR2 is YFSETQ. The DNA of the CDR3 is TGCGCCAGCAGCCGAGACAGGGTGGCGTCTGGAAACACCATATATTTT. The encoded protein is CASSRDRVASGNTIYF. Full variable domain (missing parts from reference TRBV5-1 and TRBJ1-3): KAGVTQTPRYLIKTRGQQVTLSCSPISGHRSVSWYQQTPGQGLQFLFEYFSETQRNKGNFPGRFSGRQFSNSRSEMNVSTLELGDSALYLCASSRDRVASGNTIYFGEGSWLTVV.